This T cell receptor beta chain was obtained from a study of regulatory T cells in long-lasting Graves disease. This clonotype was found many times. Time point noted: persistent/refractory GD, antithyroid drugs over 5 years with positive TRAb. Researchers made the TCR library from RNA that was extracted from PBMCs. American Thyroid Association guidelines were used to diagnose Graves' disease. Arm-PCR of CDR3 regions and iRepertoire HTBI primers were used to build TCR beta libraries. Each CDR3 protein gets one entry after TCRdb re-called the multiplex PCR reads with MiXCR. The sample has 300,000 to 350,000 distinct CDR3 sequences; 15% to 20% are singletons. Specimen: peripheral blood mononuclear cells (PBMCs), collected when the disease was refractory, from a patient treated with antithyroid drugs. This TCR was recovered from a female donor with Graves disease.

As DNA, the CDR3 is TGTGCCAGCAGCATTTCGTCCGGGGTCGGGGAAAAACTGTTTTTT. Residues: CASSISSGVGEKLFF. This chain connects TRBV27 to TRBJ1-4; D is uncertain. The CDR3 covers 15 residues. Germline V gene data show CDR1 as MNHEY and CDR2 as SMNVEV (reference sequence). Trimming removed 6 bases from V and 8 bases from J, with 19 bases in between. Drawing the rest from reference TRBV27 and TRBJ1-4, the complete variable domain is EAQVTQNPRYLITVTGKKLTVTCSQNMNHEYMSWYRQDPGLGLRQIYYSMNVEVTDKGDVPEGYKVSRKEKRNFPLILESPSPNQTSLYFCASSISSGVGEKLFFGSGTQLSVL.